Included here is one T cell receptor (beta chain) sequence, with context. No antigen is known for it. This entry is derived from a study of T cell responses to AZD1222 COVID-19 vaccine. Whole-study results and caveats: Spike-specific TCR breadth and depth were elevated following two AZD1222 doses. Repertoire samples came only from after the peak T cell response.

Both about-4-week and about-12-week second-dose recipients were combined. Only in-frame clones appear in the TCRdb table, and some are missing; sequencing was by immunoSEQ multiplex PCR. The sample shows under 20,000 clones, almost 85% of them seen only once. Germline CDR1 and CDR2: SGHAT and FQNNGV. The CDR3 is 17 amino acids. V was cut by 5 bases and J by 0 bases, with 16 bases left in between. The source is an adult who received the AZD1222 COVID-19 vaccine. The chain links TRBV11-2 to TRBJ1-4, with D tentatively TRBD1 (6 bases). This specimen was peripheral blood, taken 28 days after the second AZD1222 dose. CDR3 coding DNA: TGTGCCAGCAGCCATATCCCGAGGGGGACAACTAATGAAAAACTGTTTTTT. Translated: CASSHIPRGTTNEKLFF.